This T cell receptor (beta chain) was profiled in a study of blood T cell repertoires in COVID-19. For the study at large: Italy, Spain and the United States were the sources of the convalescent and acute COVID-19 samples.

Researchers sorted participants into cohorts using their self-reported clinical history. Cohort 3 donors were reported recovered after two negative PCRs, clearance, or symptom resolution. The data were produced by immunoSEQ multiplex PCR, yet TCRdb's version contains in-frame clones alone and is incomplete. The sample has under 200,000 clones; roughly four fifths are singletons. Trimming cost V 8 bases and J 5 bases; bases outside gene matches: 15. The CDR3 is made up of 18 amino acids. The chain combines TRBV23-1 with TRBJ1-6; 10 bases match TRBD1. TRBV23-1 is designated an ORF whose function remains uncertain. The receptor's source is a man aged 50-60 years who had recovered from COVID-19. The sequenced sample consisted of PBMCs or T cells enriched from blood (not recorded which). The CDR3 coding sequence is TGCGCCAGCGTCCTGACAGGGGGCCCCATCGGGAATAATTCACCCCTCCACTTT. Its protein product is CASVLTGGPIGNNSPLHF.